The source of this TCR beta chain is a study of T cells in Graves' hyperthyroidism and ophthalmopathy. For the study at large: Upon initial diagnosis and before any treatment, peripheral blood was collected.

Germline CDR1 is MNHEY and CDR2 is SMNVEV (reference sequence). There are 15 residues in the CDR3. The trim removed 8 bases at V and 1 base at J, leaving 7 bases unmatched. Study observations and caveats: Ophthalmopathy cases were set apart from stable hyperthyroidism by a 13 V-J model. Ophthalmopathy got predicted by the model a median 6.5 months before its onset.

On this clonotype itself: What it recognizes is unknown.

Using RNA transcripts as the source, TCR beta CDR3 regions were amplified. With the HTBI primer set, the TCR CDR3 went through a first round of RT-PCR. TCRdb re-analysed the multiplex PCR reads in MiXCR, keeping a single row per CDR3 protein. The table records some 770,000 distinct CDR3 sequences, around 17% of them present only once. The chain is built from TRBV27 and TRBJ2-1; TRBD2 agrees at 8 bases. The clonotype originates from a man aged 18 to 29 with Graves' hyperthyroidism. Sequenced input: blood. This chain's CDR3 is CASAPERGSYNEQFF. The CDR3 DNA follows: TGTGCCAGCGCCCCCGAGCGGGGGTCCTACAATGAGCAGTTCTTC.